This TCR beta chain was sequenced for a study of identical twins. This clonotype was picked up a small number of times. TCRdb itself ran the 5' RACE reads through MiXCR, one entry per CDR3 protein. The profile shows around 530,000 distinct CDR3 sequences, about 16% of them singletons. The V gene's germline CDR1 is SGHRS and CDR2 YFSETQ. V shed 5 bases and J 3 bases; nucleotides not matched to a gene: 6. The CDR3 loop spans 15 amino acids. This sample was shared with a second study, whose subject was yellow fever vaccine responses in identical twins.

The TCR was taken from a woman in her late teens or twenties in good health. This sequence joins TRBV5-1 and TRBJ2-1, with TRBD1 identical over 9 bases. The sample was CD4+ T cells sorted from blood. The CDR3 DNA reads as TGCGCCAGCAGATCGGGGACAGGGCTCTACAATGAGCAGTTCTTC. Its protein product is CASRSGTGLYNEQFF.